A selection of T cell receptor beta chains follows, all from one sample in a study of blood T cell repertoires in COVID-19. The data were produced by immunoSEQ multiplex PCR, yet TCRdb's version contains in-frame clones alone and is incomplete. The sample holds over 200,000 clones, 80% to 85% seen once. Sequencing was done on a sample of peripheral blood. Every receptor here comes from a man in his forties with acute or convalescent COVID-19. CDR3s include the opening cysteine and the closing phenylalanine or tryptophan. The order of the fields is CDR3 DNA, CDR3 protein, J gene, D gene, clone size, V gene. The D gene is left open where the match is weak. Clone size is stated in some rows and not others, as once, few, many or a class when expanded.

DNA: TGTGCCAGCAGCAAGTCACTAGCGGGAGCGGCAGATACGCAGTATTTT; CDR3: CASSKSLAGAADTQYF; J: TRBJ2-3; D: TRBD2; size: NA; V: TRBV5-4
DNA: TGTGCCAGTAGTAGTAACAGGGTCGATGAGCAGTTCTTC; CDR3: CASSSNRVDEQFF; J: TRBJ2-1; D: NA; size: NA; V: TRBV19
DNA: TGTGCCAGCAGTTTACGGACAGGGAATCAGCCCCAGCATTTT; CDR3: CASSLRTGNQPQHF; J: TRBJ1-5; D: TRBD1; size: NA; V: TRBV28
DNA: TGTGCCAGCTCACCGGCGGTGGCAGACATTCAGTACTTC; CDR3: CASSPAVADIQYF; J: TRBJ2-4; D: NA; size: NA; V: TRBV18
DNA: TGTGCCAGCAGTTTTCGACGATCAGGGAATACTGAAGCTTTCTTT; CDR3: CASSFRRSGNTEAFF; J: TRBJ1-1; D: NA; size: NA; V: TRBV27
DNA: TGCGCCAGCAGCACATTGACAGAGAACACTGAAGCTTTCTTT; CDR3: CASSTLTENTEAFF; J: TRBJ1-1; D: NA; size: NA; V: TRBV5-1
DNA: TGTGCCAGCAGTCCCTTTGGGGGAGGGATCTACAATGAGCAGTTCTTC; CDR3: CASSPFGGGIYNEQFF; J: TRBJ2-1; D: TRBD2; size: NA; V: TRBV7-3
DNA: TGTGCCAGCAGCTTCGTAGCGGGAGTTTTTGATGAGCAGTTCTTC; CDR3: CASSFVAGVFDEQFF; J: TRBJ2-1; D: TRBD2; size: NA; V: TRBV11-2
DNA: TGTGCCAGCAGTCGAACAGGGGGCAGGACAGATACGCAGTATTTT; CDR3: CASSRTGGRTDTQYF; J: TRBJ2-3; D: TRBD1; size: NA; V: TRBV2
DNA: TGTGCCAGCAGCCTTACGGCCCCGTCCGGGTGGAATGAGCAGTTCTTC; CDR3: CASSLTAPSGWNEQFF; J: TRBJ2-1; D: NA; size: NA; V: TRBV7-6
DNA: TGTGCCAGCAGTTACATTACTAGCGGGAGTGTCTACAATGAGCAGTTCTTC; CDR3: CASSYITSGSVYNEQFF; J: TRBJ2-1; D: TRBD2; size: NA; V: TRBV6-2/TRBV6-3
DNA: TGTGCCACCAGTGACCCCAGACAGGGCGCGGACAATGAGCAGTTCTTC; CDR3: CATSDPRQGADNEQFF; J: TRBJ2-1; D: TRBD1; size: NA; V: TRBV24-1
DNA: TGTGCCAGCAGGGGCGGACTAGCGGGAGACGAGCAGTTCTTC; CDR3: CASRGGLAGDEQFF; J: TRBJ2-1; D: TRBD2; size: NA; V: TRBV9
DNA: TGTGCCAGCAGTATGACCCCAGCGACAGAGTTCCGGGGCTACACCTTC; CDR3: CASSMTPATEFRGYTF; J: TRBJ1-2; D: NA; size: NA; V: TRBV27
DNA: TGTGCCAGCAGCTTTACGAGACAGGGCACAGATACGCAGTATTTT; CDR3: CASSFTRQGTDTQYF; J: TRBJ2-3; D: NA; size: NA; V: TRBV5-4
DNA: TGTGCCAGCAGTGAGCCGGGACAGGGATCCGGGGAGCTGTTTTTT; CDR3: CASSEPGQGSGELFF; J: TRBJ2-2; D: TRBD1; size: NA; V: TRBV6-1
DNA: TGTGCCAGCAGCTTTGGCGGATCGAACACTGAAGCTTTCTTT; CDR3: CASSFGGSNTEAFF; J: TRBJ1-1; D: NA; size: NA; V: TRBV5-8
DNA: TGTGCCAGCAGTTACGCGCGGGGATCCGGGGGGCATGGCTACACCTTC; CDR3: CASSYARGSGGHGYTF; J: TRBJ1-2; D: NA; size: NA; V: TRBV6-5
DNA: TGTGCCAGCAGTGAAGGGGGCCGGCACATCTACGAGCAGTACTTC; CDR3: CASSEGGRHIYEQYF; J: TRBJ2-7; D: NA; size: NA; V: TRBV2
DNA: TGTGCCAGCAGTCCCCAGGGGTCCTCCTATGGCTACACCTTC; CDR3: CASSPQGSSYGYTF; J: TRBJ1-2; D: NA; size: NA; V: TRBV6-2/TRBV6-3
DNA: TGCGCCAGCAGTGAGTCGGCCAGTCCTAACTATGGCTACACCTTC; CDR3: CASSESASPNYGYTF; J: TRBJ1-2; D: NA; size: NA; V: TRBV10-2
DNA: TGCAGTGCTAGTCAGGGAGGCTCTGGGGCCAACGTCCTGACTTTC; CDR3: CSASQGGSGANVLTF; J: TRBJ2-6; D: NA; size: NA; V: TRBV20-1
DNA: TGTGCCAGCAGTACGCTTGGGACAGGGACATCAGAAGCTTTCTTT; CDR3: CASSTLGTGTSEAFF; J: TRBJ1-1; D: TRBD1; size: few; V: TRBV6-2/TRBV6-3
DNA: TGTGCCAGCAGCTTGGCTGGGCCGGAGACCCAGTACTTC; CDR3: CASSLAGPETQYF; J: TRBJ2-5; D: NA; size: once; V: TRBV5-4
DNA: TGCGCCAGCAGCTTGATCGGACAGGGCGGCTATGGCTACACCTTC; CDR3: CASSLIGQGGYGYTF; J: TRBJ1-2; D: TRBD1; size: few; V: TRBV5-1
DNA: TGTGCCAGCACTCCTAGCTCTTTACACAATGAGCAGTTCTTC; CDR3: CASTPSSLHNEQFF; J: TRBJ2-1; D: NA; size: NA; V: TRBV11-2